Detailed here is one T cell receptor (beta chain). The data originate from a study of control samples from healthy donors and cancer patients. The CDR3 loop spans 14 amino acids. V was shortened by 4 bases and J by 8 bases, with 15 bases between the two germline ends. The germline V gene has CDR1 SGHRS and CDR2 YFSETQ. Sequenced by immunoSEQ multiplex PCR; TCRdb stores in-frame clones only, minus some. The sample includes fewer than 85,000 clones, over 80% of them seen just once. The sequenced sample consisted of blood. The TCR sequence derives from a woman aged 55-70 years in good health. The V gene is TRBV5-1, the J gene TRBJ1-4; D possibly corresponds to TRBD1 (5 bases). This CDR3 is CASSRDSVGEKLFF. In DNA, the CDR3 is TGCGCCAGCAGCCGTGACAGCGTGGGGGAAAAACTGTTTTTT.